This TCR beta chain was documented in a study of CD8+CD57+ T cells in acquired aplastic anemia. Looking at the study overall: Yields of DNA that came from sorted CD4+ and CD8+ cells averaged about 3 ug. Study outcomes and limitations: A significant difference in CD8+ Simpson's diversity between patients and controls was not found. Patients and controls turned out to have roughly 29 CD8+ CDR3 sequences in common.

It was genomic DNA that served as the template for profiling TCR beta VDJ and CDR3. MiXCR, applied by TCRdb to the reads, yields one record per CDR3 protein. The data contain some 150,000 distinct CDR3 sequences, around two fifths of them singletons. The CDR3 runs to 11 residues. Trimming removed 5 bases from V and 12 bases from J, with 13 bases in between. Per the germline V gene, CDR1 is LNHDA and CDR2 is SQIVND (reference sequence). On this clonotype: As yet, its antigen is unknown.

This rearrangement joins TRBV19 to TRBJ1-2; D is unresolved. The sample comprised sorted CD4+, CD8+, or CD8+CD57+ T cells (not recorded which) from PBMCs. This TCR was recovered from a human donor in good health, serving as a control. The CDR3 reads CASSGAPGNTF. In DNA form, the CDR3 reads TGTGCCAGTAGTGGTGCTCCTGGAAACACCTTC.